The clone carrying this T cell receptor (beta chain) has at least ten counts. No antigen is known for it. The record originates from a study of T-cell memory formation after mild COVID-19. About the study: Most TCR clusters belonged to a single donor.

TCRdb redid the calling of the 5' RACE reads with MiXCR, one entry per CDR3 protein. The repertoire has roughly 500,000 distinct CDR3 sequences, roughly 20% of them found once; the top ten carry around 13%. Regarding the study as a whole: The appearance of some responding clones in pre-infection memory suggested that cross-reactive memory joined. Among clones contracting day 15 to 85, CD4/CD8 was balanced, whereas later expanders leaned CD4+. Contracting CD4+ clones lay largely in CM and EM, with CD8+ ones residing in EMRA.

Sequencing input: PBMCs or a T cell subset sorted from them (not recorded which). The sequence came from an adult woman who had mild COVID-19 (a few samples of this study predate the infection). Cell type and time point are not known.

The CDR3 DNA reads as TGCAGTGCTAGAGATCGGGGGGGACAGGCCGTGCCCGGGGAGCTGTTTTTT. Translated: CSARDRGGQAVPGELFF. The V gene is TRBV20-1, the J gene TRBJ2-2, with D perhaps TRBD1 or TRBD2 (8 bases each). Per germline, CDR1 DFQATT and CDR2 SNEGSKA (reference sequence). This CDR3 has 17 residues. V was cut by 0 bases and J by 6 bases, with 20 bases left in between.